The rows below give T cell receptor beta chains drawn from one sample of a study of T-cell memory formation after mild COVID-19. From the 5' RACE reads, TCRdb called clonotypes with MiXCR, one entry per CDR3 protein. Of 75,000 to 90,000 distinct CDR3 sequences detected, around 13% appear once; the ten largest clones hold about a third. The specimen sequenced was PBMCs or a T cell subset sorted from them (not recorded which). These receptors were obtained from an adult woman who had mild COVID-19 (a few samples of this study predate the infection). Cell type and time point are not known. Both conserved end residues are part of each CDR3. A D gene is named only where the DNA matches it firmly. The size entry is marked missing in some rows and otherwise reads once, few, many or a size class.

abundance,j_gene,d_gene,v_gene,CDR3aa,CDR3nt
-,TRBJ2-1,-,TRBV24-1,CATSDSGSRVAYNEQFF,TGTGCCACCAGTGATTCGGGGTCCCGGGTGGCCTACAATGAGCAGTTCTTC
many,TRBJ1-6,TRBD1,TRBV20-1,CSIREERDSSPLHF,TGCAGTATTAGAGAGGAAAGGGACAGCTCACCCCTCCACTTT
many,TRBJ2-7,-,TRBV7-9,CASSFQTTYEQYF,TGTGCCAGCAGCTTCCAGACGACCTACGAGCAGTACTTC
few,TRBJ2-3,TRBD2,TRBV6-4,CASSAAGGPTDTQYF,TGTGCCAGCTCGGCAGCGGGGGGGCCCACAGATACGCAGTATTTT
-,TRBJ2-1,-,TRBV19,CASSIAATYNEQFF,TGTGCCAGTAGTATAGCGGCTACCTACAATGAGCAGTTCTTC
few,TRBJ1-1,-,TRBV7-9,CASSLGVGKDTEAFF,TGTGCCAGCAGCTTAGGTGTAGGGAAGGACACTGAAGCTTTCTTT
-,TRBJ2-7,TRBD1,TRBV12-3/TRBV12-4,CASSLLSGWGTGPPYEQYF,TGTGCCAGCAGTTTACTGTCGGGCTGGGGGACAGGTCCCCCCTACGAGCAGTACTTC
many,TRBJ2-2,-,TRBV6-2/TRBV6-3,CASSYSGQTTGELFF,TGTGCCAGCAGTTACTCAGGGCAGACGACCGGGGAGCTGTTTTTT
few,TRBJ2-1,-,TRBV29-1,CSVGAGAGNEQFF,TGCAGCGTCGGGGCCGGGGCCGGGAATGAGCAGTTCTTC
few,TRBJ2-7,-,TRBV4-1,CASSQESLAFYEQYF,TGCGCCAGCAGCCAAGAATCTCTAGCGTTCTACGAGCAGTACTTC
few,TRBJ2-1,TRBD2,TRBV19,CASLGPTSGSNEQFF,TGTGCCAGTCTTGGGCCCACTAGCGGGAGCAATGAGCAGTTCTTC
few,TRBJ1-5,-,TRBV7-2,CASSLGGGYGNQPQHF,TGTGCCAGCAGCTTAGGTGGAGGGTATGGGAATCAGCCCCAGCATTTT
-,TRBJ2-1,-,TRBV30,CAWSVGVAHNEQFF,TGTGCCTGGAGTGTAGGGGTAGCTCACAATGAGCAGTTCTTC
-,TRBJ2-1,-,TRBV3-1,CASSHWDSPYGEQFF,TGTGCCAGCAGCCATTGGGACTCGCCGTATGGTGAGCAGTTCTTC
-,TRBJ1-6,-,TRBV7-9,CASSLSVGPEIDSPLHF,TGTGCCAGCAGCTTATCCGTCGGACCAGAGATTGATTCACCCCTCCACTTT
-,TRBJ2-7,-,TRBV10-3,CAISDGSSSYEQYF,TGTGCCATCAGTGACGGGAGTAGCTCCTACGAGCAGTACTTC
-,TRBJ2-5,TRBD2,TRBV11-2,CASTGASGGTTTYQETQYF,TGTGCCAGCACCGGGGCTAGCGGGGGCACGACCACTTACCAAGAGACCCAGTACTTC
-,TRBJ1-2,-,TRBV12-3/TRBV12-4,CASRGAGDGYGYTF,TGTGCCAGCAGAGGGGCAGGGGACGGGTATGGCTACACCTTC
-,TRBJ2-3,TRBD1,TRBV20-1,CSAVNWDRGTDTQYF,TGCAGTGCCGTGAACTGGGACAGGGGTACAGATACGCAGTATTTT
few,TRBJ2-7,-,TRBV6-2/TRBV6-3,CASSYGGQEQYF,TGTGCCAGCAGTTACGGTGGTCAGGAGCAGTACTTC
-,TRBJ2-1,-,TRBV7-9,CASSLLLDGPGYNEQFF,TGTGCCAGCAGCTTACTCCTGGATGGGCCAGGGTACAATGAGCAGTTCTTC
few,TRBJ2-1,-,TRBV3-1,CASSRAGSTYNEQFF,TGTGCCAGCAGCCGGGCAGGGTCTACCTACAATGAGCAGTTCTTC
-,TRBJ2-5,-,TRBV11-2,CASSLSGSHGETQYF,TGTGCCAGCAGCCTTTCGGGATCCCACGGGGAGACCCAGTACTTC
-,TRBJ2-3,-,TRBV9,CASSGWTQIGDTQYF,TGTGCCAGCAGCGGATGGACACAGATAGGAGATACGCAGTATTTT
-,TRBJ2-7,-,TRBV5-1,CASSSMQGGTLYEQYF,TGCGCCAGCAGCTCGATGCAGGGGGGAACCCTATACGAGCAGTACTTC
few,TRBJ2-3,TRBD2,TRBV18,CASSPWTSGPGGTDTQYF,TGTGCCAGCTCACCATGGACTAGCGGGCCCGGGGGCACAGATACGCAGTATTTT
-,TRBJ2-1,-,TRBV7-2,CASRSYNEQFF,TGTGCCAGCAGATCATACAATGAGCAGTTCTTC
-,TRBJ1-5,TRBD1,TRBV7-2,CASSATGGGYQLGNQPQHF,TGTGCCAGCAGTGCAACCGGAGGGGGCTACCAGTTGGGCAATCAGCCCCAGCATTTT
-,TRBJ1-1,-,TRBV12-3/TRBV12-4,CASSLTHVGDEAFF,TGTGCCAGCAGTTTGACGCACGTGGGGGATGAAGCTTTCTTT
many,TRBJ2-7,-,TRBV5-1,CASSLTDPAYEQYF,TGCGCCAGCAGCTTGACAGACCCCGCCTACGAGCAGTACTTC
few,TRBJ2-7,TRBD2,TRBV29-1,CSVEGLADSYEQYF,TGCAGCGTTGAGGGACTAGCGGACTCCTACGAGCAGTACTTC